This T cell receptor beta chain was sequenced for a study of blood T cells in healthy people across ages. A second PCR, run for roughly 7 to 11 cycles, used a sample-barcoded 5' primer plus a J-beta primer mix. Each CDR3 protein gets one entry after TCRdb re-called the 5' RACE reads with MiXCR. The repertoire includes 600,000 or so distinct CDR3 sequences, roughly 20% of them detected once, and approximately 3.7% sits in the top ten. Germline V lookup: CDR1 DFQATT, CDR2 SNEGSKA (reference sequence). The CDR3 consists of 15 residues. This clonotype was recorded a few times. What was sequenced was blood. The clonotype was recovered from a man in his 70s in good health. This chain uses TRBV20-1 with TRBJ2-7, with 15 bases fitting TRBD2. The J call may be mistaken, given a closer DNA end match to TRBJ2-1. Here the CDR3 reads CSARGTSGRSHEQFF. The CDR3 DNA is TGCAGTGCCAGGGGGACTAGCGGGAGGTCTCATGAGCAGTTCTTC.